Shown below are 21 T cell receptor beta chains from a single sample sequenced in a study of shared clonotypes between healthy human individuals. The assay was immunoSEQ multiplex PCR, and TCRdb's table has in-frame clones only and misses some. In the table there are about 490,000 clones, 81% of which are singletons. Sequenced input: PBMCs. Every receptor here comes from a woman aged 40 to 55 in good health. Some clones in this sample may be carry-over from other donors' samples.

The rearrangement links TRBV6-1 to TRBJ2-2; D gene unclear. The CDR3 is 14 residues long. V lost 10 bases and J lost 7, with 19 bases in between. Germline CDR1 reads MNHNS; CDR2 reads SASEGT. CDR3 DNA sequence: TGTGCCATCGGGTCAGCACGTCGGGTCGGGGAGCTGTTTTTT. It specifies CAIGSARRVGELFF.

As DNA, the CDR3 is TGTGCCAGCTCACCGGACGGACCCAGGACTGGAAACACCATATATTTT. Its protein product is CASSPDGPRTGNTIYF. The chain is built from TRBV18 and TRBJ1-3, with D unclear. This CDR3 contains 16 residues. The germline CDR1 and CDR2 sequences are KGHSH and LQKENI. V shed 3 bases and J shed 2 bases, with 14 bases lying between them.

The chain links TRBV4-1 to TRBJ2-7; no clear D. Germline CDR1 and CDR2: MGHRA and YSYEKL. This CDR3 contains 16 residues. The V gene lost 0 bases and the J gene lost 3 bases, with 15 bases spanning the gap. CDR3 sequence: CASSQDFANPSYEQYF. The CDR3 DNA is TGCGCCAGCAGCCAAGATTTCGCGAATCCAAGCTACGAGCAGTACTTC.

V is TRBV5-6 and J is TRBJ1-1; D remains ambiguous. Trimming pared 1 base from V and 2 bases from J, leaving 6 bases between. The CDR3 runs to 13 residues. Germline-derived CDR1 and CDR2 are SGHDT and YYEEEE. The CDR3: CASSLTSNTEAFF. CDR3 DNA: TGTGCCAGCAGCTTGACGAGCAACACTGAAGCTTTCTTT.

The chain combines TRBV2 with TRBJ2-7, with D tentatively TRBD2 (6 bases). This CDR3 comprises 14 residues. Trimming pared 4 bases from V and 4 bases from J, leaving 14 bases between. CDR1 is SNHLY and CDR2 is FYNNEI in the germline V gene. The CDR3, as DNA: TGTGCCAGCAGTGTCACCAGCGGGTTTTACGAGCAGTACTTC. Translating gives CASSVTSGFYEQYF.

CDR3 protein: CSVARTSGPNEKLFF. CDR3 nucleotide sequence: TGCAGCGTTGCTCGGACCTCGGGGCCAAATGAAAAACTGTTTTTT. The chain links TRBV29-1 to TRBJ1-4; weak D call: TRBD1 (5 bases). V gave up 4 bases and J gave up 5 bases, with 17 bases separating them. This CDR3 comprises 15 residues. Germline CDR1 and CDR2: SQVTM and ANQGSEA. Filled out from reference TRBV29-1 and TRBJ1-4, the complete variable domain reads SAVISQKPSRDICQRGTSLTIQCQVDSQVTMMFWYRQQPGQSLTLIATANQGSEATYESGFVIDKFPISRPNLTFSTLTVSNMSPEDSSIYLCSVARTSGPNEKLFFGSGTQLSVL.

The rearrangement uses TRBV5-5 and TRBJ1-4; D is perhaps TRBD1 (5 bases). CDR3 length: 14 amino acids. The germline V gene encodes CDR1 SGHKS and CDR2 YYEKEE (reference sequence). V lost 9 bases and J lost 0, with 12 bases in between. As DNA, the CDR3 is TGTGCCACCAAGGGGCAAACAACTAATGAAAAACTGTTTTTT. Amino acid sequence: CATKGQTTNEKLFF.

V is TRBV4-1 and J is TRBJ1-5; TRBD1 might be the D (6 bases). The germline V and J ends were trimmed by 1 base and 2 bases, with 15 bases remaining between them. The CDR3 is made up of 17 amino acids. Germline CDR1 MGHRA, CDR2 YSYEKL. CDR3 DNA sequence: TGCGCCAGCAGCCAAGTCAGGGGTCTTCTTCGCAATCAGCCCCAGCATTTT. It yields the protein CASSQVRGLLRNQPQHF.

This clone appeared a single time. V is TRBV2 and J is TRBJ2-1; 10 nucleotides align to TRBD2. Germline lookup yields CDR1 SNHLY and CDR2 FYNNEI. The CDR3 is made up of 13 amino acids. With V trimmed by 8 bases and J by 5 bases, 3 bases remained unmatched. The CDR3 sequence: CASASGGHNEQFF. CDR3 sequence (DNA): TGTGCCAGCGCTAGCGGGGGACACAATGAGCAGTTCTTC.

The sample holds one count of this clone. This chain links TRBV5-5 with TRBJ2-7; tentatively, D is TRBD2 (5 bases). CDR1 and CDR2 from the germline V gene are SGHKS and YYEKEE (reference sequence). This CDR3 region has 14 residues. V was cut by 0 bases and J by 9 bases, with 16 bases left in between. The CDR3 DNA reads TGTGCCAGCAGCTTGGCAGGTAGCGTACGGGCGCAGTACTTC. Translating it yields CASSLAGSVRAQYF.

This chain joins TRBV9 and TRBJ1-4; D gene ambiguous. This CDR3 has 13 amino acids. CDR1 and CDR2 from the germline V gene are SGDLS and YYNGEE. Trimming stripped 4 bases from V and 6 bases from J, with 10 bases between. CDR3 in amino acids: CASSPRTDEKLFF. In DNA form, the CDR3 reads TGTGCCAGCAGCCCCAGGACGGATGAAAAACTGTTTTTT.

V is TRBV11-3 and J is TRBJ2-3, with no clear D. The CDR3 totals 13 residues. Germline V CDR1 and CDR2: SGHNT, YENEEA. Trimming pared 0 bases from V and 6 bases from J, leaving 7 bases between. This chain's CDR3 is CASSLDPWDTQYF. The DNA of the CDR3 is TGTGCCAGCAGCTTAGATCCGTGGGATACGCAGTATTTT.

The CDR3 sequence is CASSPTDRGVNEQYF. As DNA, the CDR3 is TGCGCCAGCAGCCCGACCGACAGGGGGGTTAACGAGCAGTACTTC. The chain employs TRBV5-1 and TRBJ2-7; 9 bases match TRBD1. Germline CDR1 and CDR2: SGHRS and YFSETQ. Losses at the gene ends were 4 bases for V and 5 bases for J; bases not matched to a gene: 10. The CDR3 spans 15 residues.

This clone occurred once. Given a far larger clone just one base away, this is likely a sequencing read error. This rearrangement joins TRBV29-1 to TRBJ2-7, with 8 positions matching TRBD1. The CDR3 is 12 residues long. Per germline, CDR1 SQVTM and CDR2 ANQGSEA. CDR3 in amino acids: CRTKGQGSEQYF. DNA of the CDR3: TGCAGAACCAAAGGACAGGGCAGCGAGCAGTACTTC.

The gene calls are TRBV7-9 and TRBJ2-5, with TRBD2 identical over 13 bases. After removal of 5 bases from V and 2 bases from J, the junction contained 5 bases not matched to a gene. The CDR3 has 16 amino acids. From germline, CDR1 is SEHNR and CDR2 FQNEAQ (reference sequence). In DNA form, the CDR3 reads TGTGCCAGCAGCCGACTAGCGGGAGGTAAACAAGAGACCCAGTACTTC. Its protein is CASSRLAGGKQETQYF.

The chain recombines TRBV28 with TRBJ2-7; 9 positions match TRBD1. With V trimmed by 6 bases and J by 4 bases, 7 bases remained unmatched. This CDR3 comprises 14 residues. The V gene's germline CDR1 is MDHEN and CDR2 SYDVKM. Written as DNA, the CDR3 is TGTGCCAGCAGCCACGGACAGGGGCCATACGAGCAGTACTTC. This gives the protein CASSHGQGPYEQYF.

The rearrangement links TRBV7-2 to TRBJ2-1; 10 bases are shared with TRBD1. Germline CDR1 reads SGHTA; CDR2 reads FQGNSA. After removal of 5 bases from V and 7 bases from J, the junction contained 8 bases not matched to a gene. The CDR3 runs 15 residues. The CDR3 DNA reads TGTGCCAGCAGCACCCCGGGACAGGGGTGGAATGAGCAGTTCTTC. It yields the protein CASSTPGQGWNEQFF.

V is TRBV6-1 and J is TRBJ2-6; D unclear. Germline values: CDR1 MNHNS, CDR2 SASEGT. The CDR3 totals 17 residues. With 3 bases removed from V and 0 bases from J, the gap between germline ends came to 12 bases. The CDR3 loop reads CASSEAGAYSGANVLTF. The CDR3 DNA is TGTGCCAGCAGTGAGGCAGGAGCCTACTCTGGGGCCAACGTCCTGACTTTC.

This clone showed up just once. J is TRBJ1-3 and V is TRBV28, with 8 positions matching TRBD1. The CDR3 has 14 residues. V shed 7 bases, J shed 0 bases, and the junction held 2 bases outside the gene matches. In germline, CDR1 is MDHEN, CDR2 SYDVKM. The CDR3 nucleotides read TGTGCCAGCAACAGGGGGGACTCTGGAAACACCATATATTTT. It is translated as CASNRGDSGNTIYF.

This rearrangement joins TRBV28 to TRBJ2-7, with 8 bases lining up with TRBD1. This CDR3 comprises 15 residues. The J segment lost 2 bases and the V segment lost 6 bases, leaving 9 bases of the junction unmatched. Germline CDR1 and CDR2: MDHEN and SYDVKM. In DNA, the CDR3 is TGTGCCAGCAGCTCCTTCGGGACAGGAGCCTACGAGCAGTACTTC. Amino acid sequence: CASSSFGTGAYEQYF.

The rearrangement uses TRBV6-5 and TRBJ1-5, with D maybe TRBD1 (6 bases). The CDR3 runs 15 residues. Trimming took 2 bases from V and 0 from J, leaving 8 bases between them. The germline V gene has CDR1 MNHEY and CDR2 SVGAGI. CDR3 DNA sequence: TGTGCCAGCAGTTACCGGACAGATAGCAATCAGCCCCAGCATTTT. This codes for CASSYRTDSNQPQHF.